One and the same sample provided the 2 T cell receptor beta chains below, sequenced in a study of cytomegalovirus exposure and HLA in healthy donors. Both 60 Vbeta primers and 13 Jbeta primers went into the PCR. Libraries were prepared by immunoSEQ multiplex PCR; TCRdb keeps only in-frame clonotypes and omits some of them. The sample carries approximately 190,000 clones, roughly 80% recorded once. Source material: PBMCs. The receptors stem from a man aged 45-60 years in good health and CMV-seronegative.

The chain is built from TRBV5-1 and TRBJ2-5, with D unclear. The CDR3 sequence is 14 residues long. CDR1 is SGHRS and CDR2 is YFSETQ in the germline V gene. The germline V and J ends were trimmed by 0 bases and 2 bases, with 8 bases remaining between them. CDR3 nucleotides: TGCGCCAGCAGCTTGGAGACGGGTCAAGAGACCCAGTACTTC. Its translation: CASSLETGQETQYF.

This rearrangement joins TRBV4-2 to TRBJ1-1; D ambiguous. The CDR3 length is 17 residues. The germline V gene encodes CDR1 LGHNA and CDR2 YNFKEQ. Trimming left V 2 bases short and J 1 base short, with 17 bases between. CDR3 DNA sequence: TGTGCCAGCAGCCAAAAGATTTGGTACATCACGAACACTGAAGCTTTCTTT. Translating it yields CASSQKIWYITNTEAFF.